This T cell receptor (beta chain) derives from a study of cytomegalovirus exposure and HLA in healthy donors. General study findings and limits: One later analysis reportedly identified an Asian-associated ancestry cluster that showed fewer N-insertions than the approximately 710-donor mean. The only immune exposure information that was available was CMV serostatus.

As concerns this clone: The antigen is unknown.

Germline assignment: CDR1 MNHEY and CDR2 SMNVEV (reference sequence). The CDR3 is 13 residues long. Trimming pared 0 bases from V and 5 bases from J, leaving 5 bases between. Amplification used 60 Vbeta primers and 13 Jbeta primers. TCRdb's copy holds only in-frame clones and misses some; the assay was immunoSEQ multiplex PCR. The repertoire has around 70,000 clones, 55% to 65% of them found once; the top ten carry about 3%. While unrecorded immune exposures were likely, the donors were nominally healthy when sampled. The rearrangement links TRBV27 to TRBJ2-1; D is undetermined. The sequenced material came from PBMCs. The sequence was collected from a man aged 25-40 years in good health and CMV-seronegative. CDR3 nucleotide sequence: TGTGCCAGCAGTTTATCGGAGAACAATGAGCAGTTCTTC. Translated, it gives CASSLSENNEQFF.